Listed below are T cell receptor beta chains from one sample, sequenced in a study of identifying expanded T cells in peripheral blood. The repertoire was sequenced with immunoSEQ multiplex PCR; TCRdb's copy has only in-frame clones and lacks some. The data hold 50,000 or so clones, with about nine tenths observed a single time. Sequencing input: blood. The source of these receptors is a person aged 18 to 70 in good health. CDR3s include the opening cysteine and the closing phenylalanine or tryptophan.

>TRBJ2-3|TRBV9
CASSVATSPDTQYF
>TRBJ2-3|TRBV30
CAWSVTSEQYF
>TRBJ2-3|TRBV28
CASSRDVDTQYF
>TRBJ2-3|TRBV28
CATEGLAGEKGSTDTQYF
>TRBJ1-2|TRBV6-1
CASSGGDRSWDYGYTF
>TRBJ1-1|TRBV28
CASRREHTEAFF
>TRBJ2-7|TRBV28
CASRLAGAPYEQYF
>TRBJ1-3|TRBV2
CASADRRSGNTIYF
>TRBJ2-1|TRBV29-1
CSVDTSLYNEQFF
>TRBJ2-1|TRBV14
CASSQVRQGRNEQFF
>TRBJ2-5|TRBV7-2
CASSYRDSGETQYF
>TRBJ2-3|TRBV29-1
CSVGTSGTDTQYF
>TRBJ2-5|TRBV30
CAWTTGQGQETQYF
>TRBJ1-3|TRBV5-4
CASSFDEDTIYF
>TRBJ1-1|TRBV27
CASSLAGGRTEAFF
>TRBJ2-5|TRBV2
CASSVRLRETQYF
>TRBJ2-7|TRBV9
CASSANTGTGEQYF
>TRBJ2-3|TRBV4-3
CASSQAGASTDTQYF
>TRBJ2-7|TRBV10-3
CAIRQPGLPGDEQYF
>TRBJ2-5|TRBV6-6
CASSYGQRETQYF
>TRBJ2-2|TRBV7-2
CASSLGVNHGELFF
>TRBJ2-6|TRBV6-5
CASSYSSGSGANVLTF
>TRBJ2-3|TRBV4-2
CASSPRLGTDTQYF
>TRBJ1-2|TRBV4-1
CASSQDPTGYTF
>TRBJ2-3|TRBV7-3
CASSLRAGKGTDTQYF
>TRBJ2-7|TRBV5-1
CASSLNSGGFYEQYF